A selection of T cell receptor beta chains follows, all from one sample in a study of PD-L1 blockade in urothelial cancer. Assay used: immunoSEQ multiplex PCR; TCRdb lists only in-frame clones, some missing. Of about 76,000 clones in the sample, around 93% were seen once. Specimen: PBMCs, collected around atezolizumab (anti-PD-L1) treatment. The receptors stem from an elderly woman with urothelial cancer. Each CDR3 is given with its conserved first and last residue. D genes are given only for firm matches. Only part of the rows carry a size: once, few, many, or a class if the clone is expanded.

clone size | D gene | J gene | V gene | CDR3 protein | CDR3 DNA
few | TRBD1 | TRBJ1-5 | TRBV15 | CATSRDRDRSSYRNQPQHF | TGTGCCACCAGCAGGGACCGGGACAGGAGCTCCTATCGCAATCAGCCCCAACATTTT
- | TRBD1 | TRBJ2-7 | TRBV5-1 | CASSFDRDRGYEQYF | TGCGCCAGCAGCTTTGACCGGGACAGGGGCTACGAGCAGTACTTC
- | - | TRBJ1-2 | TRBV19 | CASSTRDNYGYTF | TGTGCCAGTAGTACCAGGGATAACTATGGCTACACCTTC
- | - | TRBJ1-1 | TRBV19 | CASTPQHLNTEAFF | TGTGCCAGTACCCCCCAACATCTGAACACTGAAGCTTTCTTT
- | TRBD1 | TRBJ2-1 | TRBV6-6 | CASSQPGQNNEQFF | TGTGCCAGCAGTCAACCGGGACAGAACAATGAGCAGTTCTTC
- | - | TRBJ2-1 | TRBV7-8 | CASSFNRVHNEQFF | TGTGCCAGCAGCTTTAATCGAGTCCACAATGAGCAGTTCTTC
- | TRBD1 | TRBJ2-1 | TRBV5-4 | CASSRGTASSYNEQFF | TGTGCCAGCAGCCGTGGGACAGCTAGCTCCTACAATGAGCAGTTCTTC
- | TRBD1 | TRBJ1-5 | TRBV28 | CASSSDRGQPQHF | TGTGCCAGCAGTTCGGACAGGGGCCAGCCCCAGCATTTT
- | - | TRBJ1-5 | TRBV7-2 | CASSPTRLHNQPQHF | TGTGCCAGCAGCCCGACCCGACTGCACAATCAGCCCCAGCATTTT
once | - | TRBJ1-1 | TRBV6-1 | CASSFLGGRNTEAFF | TGTGCCAGCAGTTTTTTGGGGGGTAGGAACACTGAAGCTTTCTTT
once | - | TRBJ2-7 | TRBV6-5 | CASGPPGREQYF | TGTGCCAGCGGCCCGCCTGGGAGGGAGCAGTACTTC
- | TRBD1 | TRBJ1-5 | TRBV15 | CATSRKTTGGDPNQPQHF | TGTGCCACCAGCAGGAAAACGACAGGGGGGGATCCTAATCAGCCCCAGCATTTT
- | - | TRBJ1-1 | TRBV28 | CASSFPPGDTEAFF | TGTGCCAGCAGTTTCCCCCCAGGGGACACTGAAGCTTTCTTT
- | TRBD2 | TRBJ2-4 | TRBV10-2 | CASSESSGRVTKNIQYF | TGCGCCAGCAGTGAGTCAAGCGGGAGGGTGACCAAAAACATTCAGTACTTC
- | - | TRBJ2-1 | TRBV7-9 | CASSTGGGPYYNEQFF | TGTGCCAGCAGCACAGGGGGGGGGCCTTACTACAATGAGCAGTTCTTC
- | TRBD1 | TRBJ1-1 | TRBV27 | CASSTGQGGPNTEAFF | TGTGCCAGCAGTACGGGACAGGGTGGCCCGAACACTGAAGCTTTCTTT
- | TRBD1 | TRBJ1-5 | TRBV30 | CAWSVQGSQPQHF | TGTGCCTGGAGTGTACAGGGGAGCCAGCCCCAGCATTTT